This note documents a single T cell receptor (beta chain) sequence. This specimen comes from a study of shared clonotypes between healthy human individuals. V was trimmed by 3 bases and J by 2 bases, leaving 11 bases between them. Germline lookup yields CDR1 MNHEY and CDR2 SVGAGI. CDR3 length: 14 residues. At the deep level, the assay was run. Repertoires were generated with immunoSEQ multiplex PCR, while TCRdb's copy carries only in-frame clones and drops some. Of about half a million clones listed, around 77% are singletons. The receptor was derived from a woman aged 35 to 49 in good health. Some clones in this sample may be carry-over from other donors' samples. This chain links TRBV6-5 with TRBJ2-7; D uncertain. The specimen was PBMCs. CDR3 sequence: CASSYLGNAYEQYF. CDR3 sequence (DNA): TGTGCCAGCAGTTATTTAGGCAACGCCTACGAGCAGTACTTC.